The T cell receptor (beta chain) described here comes from a study of blood T cell repertoires in COVID-19. Study overall: Samples representing acute and convalescent COVID-19 were sourced from the United States, Italy and Spain. In each case, the material was cDNA or gDNA derived from T cells, B-cell-depleted T cells, or PBMCs.

There are 14 residues in the CDR3. The V gene's germline CDR1 is MNHNY and CDR2 SVGAGI (reference sequence). The V gene lost 3 bases and the J gene lost 7 bases, with 15 bases spanning the gap. Per the authors' pipeline: By means of reference gene primer amplification, nucleated cell counts were estimated. Data came from immunoSEQ multiplex PCR; TCRdb stores just in-frame clones and leaves some out. Clonal size and the V and J genes are those of that table, whereas D and trimming came from the DNA. The table has about 180,000 clones, 70% to 90% seen once. The genes are TRBV6-6 and TRBJ1-1; D is uncertain. The sequence was obtained from a human donor with active or convalescent COVID-19. The donor label of this sample is uncertain. The sequencing input was peripheral blood. The CDR3, as DNA: TGTGCCAGCAGTTATTCCGCCCGTGGACTTGAAGCTTTCTTT. This encodes CASSYSARGLEAFF.